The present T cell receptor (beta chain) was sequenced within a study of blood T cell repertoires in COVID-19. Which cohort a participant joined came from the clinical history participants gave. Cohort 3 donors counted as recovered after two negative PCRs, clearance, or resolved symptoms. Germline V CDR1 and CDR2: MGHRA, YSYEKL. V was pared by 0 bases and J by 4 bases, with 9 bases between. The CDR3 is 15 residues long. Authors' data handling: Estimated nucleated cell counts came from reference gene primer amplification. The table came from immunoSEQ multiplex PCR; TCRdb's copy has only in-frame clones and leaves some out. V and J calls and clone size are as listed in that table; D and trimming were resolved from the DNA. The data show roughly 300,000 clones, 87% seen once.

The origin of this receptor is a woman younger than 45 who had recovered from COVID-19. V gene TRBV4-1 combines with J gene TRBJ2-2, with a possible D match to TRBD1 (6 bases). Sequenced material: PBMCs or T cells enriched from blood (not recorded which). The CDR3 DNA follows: TGCGCCAGCAGCCAAGAGATACAGGGCACCGGGGAGCTGTTTTTT. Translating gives CASSQEIQGTGELFF.